Listed below are T cell receptor beta chains from one sample, sequenced in a study of cytomegalovirus exposure and HLA in healthy donors. The protocol was immunoSEQ multiplex PCR, while the TCRdb copy is restricted to in-frame clones and leaves out a portion. The sample consists of about 200,000 clones, roughly 68% of them appearing once. Material for sequencing was PBMCs. All receptors derive from a man aged 40-49 years in good health and CMV-seropositive. CDR3s include the opening cysteine and the closing phenylalanine or tryptophan.

j_call v_call cdr3_aa
TRBJ2-7 TRBV18 CASSQQGEQYF
TRBJ2-7 TRBV9 CASSVDRYSYEQYF
TRBJ1-1 TRBV6-6 CASSYDARRTEAFF
TRBJ1-3 TRBV19 CASSSGATSGNTIYF
TRBJ1-5 TRBV5-6 CASSLGGDSVYQPQHF
TRBJ2-5 TRBV7-9 CASSLGTSGAYQETQYF
TRBJ1-2 TRBV11-1 CASSTIFTGTGANNYGYTF
TRBJ1-1 TRBV9 CASSVSDGGNTEAFF
TRBJ2-5 TRBV6-5 CASTLQETQYF
TRBJ2-5 TRBV21-1 CASSKAALAGGQETQYF